A selection of T cell receptor beta chains follows, all from one sample in a study of blood T cell repertoires in COVID-19. The table came from immunoSEQ multiplex PCR; TCRdb's copy has only in-frame clones and leaves some out. Of tens of thousands of clones in the sample, 84% were seen once. The sequencing sample was made of peripheral blood. These receptors were taken from a man between 60 and 70 years old with acute or convalescent COVID-19. CDR3s include the opening cysteine and the closing phenylalanine or tryptophan. D genes are given only for firm matches. Only part of the rows carry a size: once, few, many, or a class if the clone is expanded.

V	J	size	D	CDR3	DNA
TRBV5-1	TRBJ1-1	NA	NA	CASSSGGGVAGTEAFF	TGCGCCAGCAGCTCGGGTGGAGGGGTCGCGGGGACTGAAGCTTTCTTT
TRBV7-9	TRBJ2-3	NA	TRBD2	CASSSTRGGLSGDTQYF	TGTGCCAGCAGCTCAACCCGGGGGGGACTGTCAGGGGATACGCAGTATTTT
TRBV18	TRBJ2-7	NA	TRBD1	CASSPPQGASSYEQYF	TGTGCCAGCTCACCACCGCAGGGGGCCAGCTCCTACGAGCAGTACTTC
TRBV7-2	TRBJ1-5	once	NA	CASRPGEYSNQPQHF	TGTGCCAGCAGGCCGGGGGAATATAGCAATCAGCCCCAGCATTTT
TRBV6-5	TRBJ1-1	NA	NA	CASRRLNQHTEAFF	TGTGCCAGCCGAAGACTCAATCAGCACACTGAAGCTTTCTTT
TRBV7-9	TRBJ1-1	NA	NA	CASSLSGGNTEAFF	TGTGCCAGCAGCTTATCCGGAGGGAACACTGAAGCTTTCTTT
TRBV7-9	TRBJ2-2	NA	NA	CASSRVATGELFF	TGTGCCAGCAGCAGGGTAGCAACCGGGGAGCTGTTTTTT
TRBV11-2	TRBJ1-5	NA	TRBD1	CASSPGTGGAGQPQHF	TGTGCCAGCAGCCCGGGGACAGGGGGCGCGGGTCAGCCCCAGCATTTT
TRBV27	TRBJ2-5	NA	TRBD1	CASSPGQGPEETQYF	TGTGCCAGCAGCCCGGGACAGGGACCAGAAGAGACCCAGTACTTC
TRBV12-1	TRBJ1-4	NA	NA	CASSRTGEEVGEKLFF	TGTGCCAGCAGCCGGACAGGGGAAGAGGTCGGAGAAAAACTGTTTTTT
TRBV15	TRBJ1-3	NA	NA	CATSRERGRSGNTIYF	TGTGCCACCAGCAGGGAACGCGGGCGCTCTGGAAACACCATATATTTT
TRBV6-6	TRBJ2-5	NA	NA	CASSLQETQYF	TGTGCCAGCAGCCTCCAAGAGACCCAGTACTTC
TRBV29-1	TRBJ2-7	few	TRBD1	CSMRTGISYEQYF	TGCAGCATGAGGACAGGGATCTCCTACGAGCAGTACTTC
TRBV7-8	TRBJ2-1	NA	NA	CASSLNLQGYNEQFF	TGTGCCAGCAGCTTGAACCTTCAGGGGTACAATGAGCAGTTCTTC
TRBV29-1	TRBJ1-1	NA	TRBD1	CSVELAGGTEAFF	TGCAGCGTTGAATTAGCAGGGGGCACTGAAGCTTTCTTT
TRBV28	TRBJ1-6	NA	TRBD1	CASRVQGGRNSPLHF	TGTGCCAGCAGGGTACAGGGGGGTAGGAATTCACCCCTCCACTTT
TRBV5-1	TRBJ1-1	once	NA	CASSSEQLNTEAFF	TGCGCCAGCAGCTCTGAACAGCTGAACACTGAAGCTTTCTTT
TRBV6-5	TRBJ2-2	NA	NA	CASSFQRLTGELFF	TGTGCCAGCAGTTTTCAGAGACTCACCGGGGAGCTGTTTTTT
TRBV5-1	TRBJ2-7	NA	TRBD1	CASSIGTAPYEQYF	TGCGCCAGCAGCATTGGGACAGCGCCCTACGAGCAGTACTTC
TRBV18	TRBJ2-1	NA	TRBD1	CASSLIGQAMDNEQFF	TGTGCCAGCTCACTAATCGGACAGGCAATGGACAATGAGCAGTTCTTC
TRBV18	TRBJ1-5	NA	NA	CASSPSESAGNQPQHF	TGTGCCAGCTCACCATCGGAATCAGCGGGCAATCAGCCCCAGCATTTT
TRBV6-2/TRBV6-3	TRBJ1-5	NA	TRBD1	CASSPGQGTIQPQHF	TGTGCCAGCAGTCCGGGACAGGGGACGATTCAGCCCCAGCATTTT
TRBV12-5	TRBJ1-2	NA	TRBD1	CASGLRGTTTGEGSGYTF	TGTGCTAGTGGTTTGAGAGGAACTACAACAGGGGAAGGGAGTGGCTACACCTTC
TRBV5-1	TRBJ2-3	NA	TRBD2	CASSSLAGGRADTQYF	TGCGCCAGCAGCTCGTTAGCGGGGGGGCGCGCAGATACGCAGTATTTT
TRBV2	TRBJ1-6	NA	TRBD1	CASSEGQLYSPLHF	TGTGCCAGCAGCGAGGGACAGCTTTATTCACCCCTCCACTTT
TRBV4-2	TRBJ2-5	NA	NA	CASSQGVGVSGQETQYF	TGTGCCAGCAGCCAAGGGGTCGGGGTGTCAGGCCAAGAGACCCAGTACTTC
TRBV5-1	TRBJ2-5	NA	NA	CASSLTPGIQETQYF	TGCGCCAGCAGCTTGACCCCGGGGATCCAAGAGACCCAGTACTTC
TRBV24-1	TRBJ2-1	NA	NA	CATSPGRNEQFF	TGTGCCACCAGTCCGGGAAGGAATGAGCAGTTCTTC